The 17 T cell receptor beta chains reported below all come from one sample, sequenced in a study of blood T cell repertoires in COVID-19. The method was immunoSEQ multiplex PCR; TCRdb's version includes in-frame clones alone and lacks a portion of them. The sample lists 200,000 to 250,000 clones; around nine tenths were seen once. Sample: PBMCs or T cells enriched from blood (not recorded which). These receptors were taken from a man aged 25 to 45 who had recovered from COVID-19.

This sequence joins TRBV5-4 and TRBJ1-4, with 10 positions matching TRBD1. The V gene's germline CDR1 is SGHNT and CDR2 YYREEE (reference sequence). The CDR3 runs to 20 residues. Unmatched junction bases numbered 18, after V lost 3 bases and J lost 4 bases. This CDR3 is CASSWPLTGGPNYLNEKLFF. The CDR3 region has the DNA TGTGCCAGCAGCTGGCCCCTGACAGGGGGCCCGAACTATCTTAATGAAAAACTGTTTTTT.

This chain connects TRBV18 to TRBJ1-2, with 9 bases that match TRBD1. V was clipped by 2 bases and J by 8 bases; unmatched bases: 9. Germline V gene lookup returns CDR1 KGHSH and CDR2 LQKENI. The CDR3 consists of 15 residues. CDR3 sequence: CASSPTGGALWGYTF. For the CDR3, the DNA is TGTGCCAGCTCACCAACAGGGGGCGCTTTATGGGGCTACACCTTC.

The rearrangement joins TRBV20-1 to TRBJ1-1; no definite D call. V lost 8 bases and J 3 bases, leaving 7 bases between the germline ends. CDR3 size: 10 residues. Germline V lookup: CDR1 DFQATT, CDR2 SNEGSKA (reference sequence). In DNA form, the CDR3 reads TGCAGTAATGTCGACACTGAAGCTTTCTTT. Amino acid sequence: CSNVDTEAFF.

This clone occurred once. The chain couples TRBV4-1 to TRBJ1-5, with unresolved D. Per the germline V gene, CDR1 is MGHRA and CDR2 is YSYEKL. V was clipped by 0 bases and J by 4 bases, with 7 bases between them. The CDR3 sequence is 14 residues long. As DNA, the CDR3 is TGCGCCAGCAGCCAAGACTGGCAGAATCAGCCCCAGCATTTT. It specifies CASSQDWQNQPQHF.

The gene calls are TRBV29-1 and TRBJ2-2; possible D gene TRBD2, 6 bases. CDR1 is SQVTM and CDR2 is ANQGSEA in the germline V gene. The CDR3 consists of 17 residues. The V gene lost 1 base and the J gene lost 0 bases, with 15 bases spanning the gap. CDR3 loop: CSVEGRRGGPNTGELFF. As DNA, the CDR3 is TGCAGCGTTGAAGGACGGAGGGGCGGGCCGAACACCGGGGAGCTGTTTTTT.

The chain employs TRBV11-2 and TRBJ1-2; D is undetermined. The germline CDR1 and CDR2 sequences are SGHAT and FQNNGV. V was shortened by 0 bases and J by 8 bases, with 16 bases between the two germline ends. CDR3 length equals 15 residues. The CDR3 loop reads CASSLDRVAAGGYTF. The DNA of the CDR3 is TGTGCCAGCAGCTTAGATCGCGTAGCGGCGGGCGGCTACACCTTC. Together with reference TRBV11-2 and TRBJ1-2, the CDR3 gives the full variable domain: EAGVAQSPRYKIIEKRQSVAFWCNPISGHATLYWYQQILGQGPKLLIQFQNNGVVDDSQLPKDRFSAERLKGVDSTLKIQPAKLEDSAVYLCASSLDRVAAGGYTFGSGTRLTVV.

Comments on this clone: Other DNA sequences within the sample encode an identical CDR3. The V call is TRBV9, the J call TRBJ2-7; D gene unclear. V was clipped by 0 bases and J by 0 bases, with 10 bases between them. The CDR3 loop spans 15 amino acids. In germline, CDR1 is SGDLS, CDR2 YYNGEE. The CDR3 spells CASSVGGSSSYEQYF. In DNA, the CDR3 is TGTGCCAGCAGCGTAGGAGGTTCCAGCTCCTACGAGCAGTACTTC.

The chain employs TRBV2 and TRBJ1-1, with D unresolved. Germline V gene sequence: CDR1 SNHLY, CDR2 FYNNEI. V lost 6 bases, J lost 5 bases, and 7 bases lay in between. The CDR3 is 11 residues long. CDR3 sequence: CASSFGTEAFF. In nucleotides, the CDR3 is TGTGCCAGCAGCTTCGGGACTGAAGCTTTCTTT.

The J gene is TRBJ1-4, the V gene TRBV13, with D hard to call. With 1 base removed from V and 7 bases from J, the gap between germline ends came to 10 bases. The V gene's germline CDR1 is PRHDT and CDR2 FYEKMQ (reference sequence). CDR3 length equals 14 residues. CDR3 region: CASSLERVAEKLFF. The DNA for the CDR3 is TGTGCCAGCAGCTTAGAGAGGGTAGCTGAAAAACTGTTTTTT.

The chain is built from TRBV5-4 and TRBJ2-1; 10 nucleotides match TRBD2. The CDR3 is 16 amino acids. The V gene end was trimmed by 0 bases and the J gene end by 7 bases; junction bases not matched to a gene: 7. Germline assignment: CDR1 SGHNT and CDR2 YYREEE (reference sequence). The CDR3 reads CASSLGGLAGANEQFF. CDR3 nucleotide sequence: TGTGCCAGCAGCTTGGGGGGTCTAGCGGGAGCTAATGAGCAGTTCTTC.

This rearrangement joins TRBV5-6 to TRBJ2-1; 12 nucleotides line up with TRBD2. J was trimmed by 9 bases and V by 3 bases; bases with no gene match: 4. The germline V gene encodes CDR1 SGHDT and CDR2 YYEEEE. The CDR3 is 14 residues long. CDR3 nucleotide sequence: TGTGCCAGCAGCTGGACTAGCGGGGAGGTTGAGCAGTTCTTC. Its protein product is CASSWTSGEVEQFF. Based on the CDR3 plus reference TRBV5-6 and TRBJ2-1, the full variable domain is DAGVTQSPTHLIKTRGQQVTLRCSPKSGHDTVSWYQQALGQGPQFIFQYYEEEERQRGNFPDRFSGHQFPNYSSELNVNALLLGDSALYLCASSWTSGEVEQFFGPGTRLTVL.

In its sample, this clone was seen once. This chain uses TRBV6-5 with TRBJ2-6; D unresolved. CDR1 MNHEY and CDR2 SVGAGI come from the germline V gene. The V end was cut by 8 bases, the J end by 0 bases, with 11 bases between. The CDR3 sequence is 15 residues long. The CDR3 DNA sequence: TGTGCCAGCGGTACACTAAGCTCTGGGGCCAACGTCCTGACTTTC. It specifies CASGTLSSGANVLTF.

This clone was picked up one time. The chain carries TRBV18 and TRBJ1-5; D ambiguous. The germline V gene has CDR1 KGHSH and CDR2 LQKENI. This CDR3 is 14 amino acids long. Trimming took 6 bases from V and 0 from J, leaving 9 bases between them. The CDR3 spells CASSAYSSNQPQHF. CDR3 nucleotide sequence: TGTGCCAGCTCCGCCTACTCTAGCAATCAGCCCCAGCATTTT.

The chain joins TRBV28 to TRBJ1-2; 12 bases map to TRBD1. Germline CDR1 reads MDHEN; CDR2 reads SYDVKM. V was pared by 4 bases and J by 1 base, with 10 bases of the junction left unmatched. The length of the CDR3 is 18 residues. CDR3 sequence: CASSSRPGTGGGNYGYTF. CDR3 bases: TGTGCCAGCAGTTCCCGTCCCGGGACAGGGGGCGGTAACTATGGCTACACCTTC.

The V and J genes are TRBV19 and TRBJ2-3, with 8 bases fitting TRBD1. With V trimmed by 5 bases and J by 2 bases, 6 bases remained unmatched. The CDR3 is 15 amino acids. Germline V gene lookup returns CDR1 LNHDA and CDR2 SQIVND (reference sequence). The CDR3 DNA follows: TGTGCCAGTAGTCCCGGACAGGGAACCACAGATACGCAGTATTTT. Translating gives CASSPGQGTTDTQYF. Looking up the rest from reference TRBV19 and TRBJ2-3 gives the full variable domain: DGGITQSPKYLFRKEGQNVTLSCEQNLNHDAMYWYRQDPGQGLRLIYYSQIVNDFQKGDIAEGYSVSREKKESFPLTVTSAQKNPTAFYLCASSPGQGTTDTQYFGPGTRLTVL.

The V and J genes are TRBV20-1 and TRBJ2-7; 9 nucleotides line up with TRBD2. The CDR3 covers 11 residues. Germline-derived CDR1 and CDR2 are DFQATT and SNEGSKA (reference sequence). Unmatched junction bases numbered 6, after V lost 6 bases and J lost 9 bases. CDR3 sequence (DNA): TGCAGTGCCGCGGGGGGGATTGGGCAGTACTTC. It codes for CSAAGGIGQYF.

This chain uses TRBV9 with TRBJ2-7, with D possibly being TRBD1 (8 bases). CDR1 SGDLS and CDR2 YYNGEE come from the germline V gene. CDR3 length equals 13 residues. V lost 4 bases and J 3 bases, leaving 11 bases between the germline ends. CDR3 loop: CASSNRGGYEQYF. The DNA of the CDR3 is TGTGCCAGCAGCAACAGGGGGGGCTACGAGCAGTACTTC. Drawing the rest from reference TRBV9 and TRBJ2-7, the complete variable domain is DSGVTQTPKHLITATGQRVTLRCSPRSGDLSVYWYQQSLDQGLQFLIQYYNGEERAKGNILERFSAQQFPDLHSELNLSSLELGDSALYFCASSNRGGYEQYFGPGTRLTVT.